This T cell receptor beta chain stems from a study of T-cell memory formation after mild COVID-19. Overall study: Across donors, TCR clusters were largely donor specific.

Study observations and caveats: Pre-infection memory harbored some responding clones, suggesting cross-reactive memory joined. Clones that contracted clustered mainly in CM and EM if CD4+ and in EMRA if CD8+.

5'RACE, which relied on constant-segment primers, yielded TCR alpha and TCR beta cDNA libraries carrying sample barcodes and UMIs. MiXCR was run by TCRdb on the 5' RACE reads, yielding one entry per CDR3 protein. The profile shows under 300,000 distinct CDR3 sequences, approximately 16% of them singletons. This clonotype was observed a handful of times. Its antigen is unidentified. Germline lookup yields CDR1 KGHSH and CDR2 LQKENI. The CDR3 loop spans 16 amino acids. V lost 3 bases, J lost 5 bases, and 3 bases stayed unmatched. The sequenced material came from PBMCs or a T cell subset sorted from them (not recorded which). The sequence came from a man between 18 and 35 years old who had mild COVID-19 (a few samples of this study predate the infection). Cell type and time point are not known. The chain links TRBV18 to TRBJ2-2; TRBD2 matches at 13 bases. The CDR3 here is CASSPGLAGRTGELFF. The CDR3, as DNA: TGTGCCAGCTCACCGGGACTAGCGGGGCGGACCGGGGAGCTGTTTTTT.